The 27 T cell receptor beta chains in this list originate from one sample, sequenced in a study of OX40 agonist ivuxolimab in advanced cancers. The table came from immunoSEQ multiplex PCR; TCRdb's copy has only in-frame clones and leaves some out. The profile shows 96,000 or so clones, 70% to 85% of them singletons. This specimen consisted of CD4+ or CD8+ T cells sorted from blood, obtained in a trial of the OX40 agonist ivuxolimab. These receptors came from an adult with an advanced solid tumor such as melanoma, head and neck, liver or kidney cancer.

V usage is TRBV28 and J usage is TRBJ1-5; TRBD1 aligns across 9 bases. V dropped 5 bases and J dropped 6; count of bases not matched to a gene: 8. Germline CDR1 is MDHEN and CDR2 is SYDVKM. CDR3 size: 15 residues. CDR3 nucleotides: TGTGCCAGCAGTCCTGGACAGGGGTGGGTTCAGCCCCAGCATTTT. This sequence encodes CASSPGQGWVQPQHF.

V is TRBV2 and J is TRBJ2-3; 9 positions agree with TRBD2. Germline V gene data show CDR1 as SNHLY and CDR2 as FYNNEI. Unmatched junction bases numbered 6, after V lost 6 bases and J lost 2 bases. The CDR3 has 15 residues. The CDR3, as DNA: TGTGCCAGCAGGCGTAGCGGGGGCTACACAGATACGCAGTATTTT. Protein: CASRRSGGYTDTQYF.

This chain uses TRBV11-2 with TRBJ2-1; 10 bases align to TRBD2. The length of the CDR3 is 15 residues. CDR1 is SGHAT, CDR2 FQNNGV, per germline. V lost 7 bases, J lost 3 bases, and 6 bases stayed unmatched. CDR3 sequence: CASIERGGRYNEQFF. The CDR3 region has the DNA TGTGCCAGCATAGAGCGGGGGGGCCGCTACAATGAGCAGTTCTTC.

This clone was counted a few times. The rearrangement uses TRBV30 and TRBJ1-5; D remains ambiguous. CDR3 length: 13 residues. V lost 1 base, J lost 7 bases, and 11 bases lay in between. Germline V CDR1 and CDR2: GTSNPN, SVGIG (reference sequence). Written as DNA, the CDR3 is TGTGCCTGGAGTGAAGGGTGGGGACAGCCCCAGCATTTT. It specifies CAWSEGWGQPQHF.

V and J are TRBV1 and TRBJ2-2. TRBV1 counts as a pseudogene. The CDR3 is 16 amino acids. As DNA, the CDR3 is TGCACCAGCAGCCAAGATAAACGCTTGGTTTACGGGGAGCTGTTTTTT. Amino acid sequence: CTSSQDKRLVYGELFF.

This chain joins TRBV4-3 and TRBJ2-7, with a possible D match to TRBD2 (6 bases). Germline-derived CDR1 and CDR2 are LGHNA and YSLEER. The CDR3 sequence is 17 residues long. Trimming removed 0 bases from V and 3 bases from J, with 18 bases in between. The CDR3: CASSQDARRDSLYEQYF. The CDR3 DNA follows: TGCGCCAGCAGCCAAGACGCGAGAAGGGACTCCCTCTACGAGCAGTACTTC.

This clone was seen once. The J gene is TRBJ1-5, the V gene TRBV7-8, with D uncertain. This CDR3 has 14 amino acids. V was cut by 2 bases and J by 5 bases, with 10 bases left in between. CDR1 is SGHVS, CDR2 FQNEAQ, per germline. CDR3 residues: CASSLSGDYQPQHF. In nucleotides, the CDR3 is TGTGCCAGCAGCTTATCTGGAGACTATCAGCCCCAGCATTTT.

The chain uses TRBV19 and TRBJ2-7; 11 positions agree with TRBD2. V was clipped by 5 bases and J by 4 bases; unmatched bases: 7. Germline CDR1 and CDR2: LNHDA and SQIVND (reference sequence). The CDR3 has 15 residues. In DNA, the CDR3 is TGTGCCAGTAGTCGATCACTAGCGGGAGCGTACGAGCAGTACTTC. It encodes CASSRSLAGAYEQYF.

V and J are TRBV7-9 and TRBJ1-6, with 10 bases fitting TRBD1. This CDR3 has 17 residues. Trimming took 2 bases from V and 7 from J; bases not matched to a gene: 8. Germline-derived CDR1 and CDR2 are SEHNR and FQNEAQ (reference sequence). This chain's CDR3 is CASSLSGTGVINSPLHF. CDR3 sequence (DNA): TGTGCCAGCAGCTTAAGTGGGACAGGGGTCATCAATTCACCCCTCCACTTT.

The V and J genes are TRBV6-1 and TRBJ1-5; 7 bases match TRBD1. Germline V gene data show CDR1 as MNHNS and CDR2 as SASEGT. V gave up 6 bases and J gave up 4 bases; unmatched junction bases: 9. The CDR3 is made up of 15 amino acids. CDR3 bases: TGTGCCAGCAGCCTCGGCAGGGGGGGTAATCAGCCCCAGCATTTT. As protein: CASSLGRGGNQPQHF.

Here the CDR3 reads CASRAKALGPNQPQHF. The CDR3 nucleotides are TGTGCCAGCAGGGCTAAGGCCCTGGGGCCTAATCAGCCCCAGCATTTT. The chain uses TRBV6-4 and TRBJ1-5; D might be TRBD1 (5 bases). CDR3 length: 16 residues. The V gene lost 6 bases and the J gene lost 4 bases, with 19 bases spanning the gap. CDR1 is MRHNA, CDR2 SNTAGT, per germline.

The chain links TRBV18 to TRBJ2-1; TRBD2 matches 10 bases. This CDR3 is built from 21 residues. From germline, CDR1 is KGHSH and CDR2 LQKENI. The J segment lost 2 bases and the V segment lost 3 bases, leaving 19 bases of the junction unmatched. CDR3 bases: TGTGCCAGCTCACCCCCCAACGTTGGGCTAGCACTAGCGGGGCCCTACAATGAGCAGTTCTTC. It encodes CASSPPNVGLALAGPYNEQFF.

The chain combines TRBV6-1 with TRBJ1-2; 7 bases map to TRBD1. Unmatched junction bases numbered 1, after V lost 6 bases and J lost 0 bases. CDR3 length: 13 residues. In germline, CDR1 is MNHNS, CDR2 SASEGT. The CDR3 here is CASRTGSNYGYTF. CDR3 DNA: TGTGCCAGCAGGACAGGGTCTAACTATGGCTACACCTTC.

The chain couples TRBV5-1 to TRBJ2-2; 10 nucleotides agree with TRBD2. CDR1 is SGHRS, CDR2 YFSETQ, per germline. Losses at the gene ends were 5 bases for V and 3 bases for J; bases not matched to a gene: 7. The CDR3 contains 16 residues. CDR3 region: CASSERGGADTGELFF. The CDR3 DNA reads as TGCGCCAGCAGTGAGCGGGGGGGCGCCGACACCGGGGAGCTGTTTTTT.

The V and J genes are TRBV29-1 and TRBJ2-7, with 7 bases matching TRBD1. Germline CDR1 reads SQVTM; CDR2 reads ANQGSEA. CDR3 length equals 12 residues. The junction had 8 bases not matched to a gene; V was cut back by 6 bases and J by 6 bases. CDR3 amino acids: CSVRTGEGEQYF. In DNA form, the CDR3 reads TGCAGCGTCCGGACAGGAGAGGGCGAGCAGTACTTC.

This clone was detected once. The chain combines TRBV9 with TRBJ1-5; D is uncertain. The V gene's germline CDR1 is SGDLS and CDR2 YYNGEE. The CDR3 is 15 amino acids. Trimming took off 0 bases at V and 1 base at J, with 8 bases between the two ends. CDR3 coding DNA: TGTGCCAGCAGCGTAGACCCGGGGAGCAATCAGCCCCAGCATTTT. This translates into CASSVDPGSNQPQHF.

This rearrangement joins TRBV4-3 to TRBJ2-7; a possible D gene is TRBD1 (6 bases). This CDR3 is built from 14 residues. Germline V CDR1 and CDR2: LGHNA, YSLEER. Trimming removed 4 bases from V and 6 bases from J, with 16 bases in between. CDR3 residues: CASSPTQGPSEQYF. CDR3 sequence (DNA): TGCGCCAGCAGCCCGACACAGGGCCCCAGCGAGCAGTACTTC.

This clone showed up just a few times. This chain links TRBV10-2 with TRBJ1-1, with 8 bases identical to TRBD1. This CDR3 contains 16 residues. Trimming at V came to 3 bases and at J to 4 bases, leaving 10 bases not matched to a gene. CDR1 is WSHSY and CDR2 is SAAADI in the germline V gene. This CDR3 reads CASSDLRGRFGTEAFF. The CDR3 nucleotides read TGCGCCAGCAGTGACCTCAGGGGGCGTTTCGGCACTGAAGCTTTCTTT.

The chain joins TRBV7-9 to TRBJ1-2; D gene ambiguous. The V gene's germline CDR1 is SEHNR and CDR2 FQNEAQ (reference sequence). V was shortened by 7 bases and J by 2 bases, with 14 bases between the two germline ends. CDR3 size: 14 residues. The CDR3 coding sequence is TGTGCCAGCACCTCTGCAAGCCCAAACTATGGCTACACCTTC. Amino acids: CASTSASPNYGYTF.

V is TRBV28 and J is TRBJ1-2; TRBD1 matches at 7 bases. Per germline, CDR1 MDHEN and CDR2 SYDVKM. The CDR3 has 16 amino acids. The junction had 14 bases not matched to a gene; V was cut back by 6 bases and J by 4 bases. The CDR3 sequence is CASSPTDGTDFYGYTF. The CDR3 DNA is TGTGCCAGCAGCCCCACCGACGGGACAGATTTCTATGGCTACACCTTC.

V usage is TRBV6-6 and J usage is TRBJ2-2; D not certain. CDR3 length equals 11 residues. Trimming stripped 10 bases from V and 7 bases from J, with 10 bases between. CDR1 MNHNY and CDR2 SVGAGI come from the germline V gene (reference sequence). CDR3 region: CATGPHGELFF. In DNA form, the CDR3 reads TGTGCCACCGGCCCGCACGGGGAGCTGTTTTTT.

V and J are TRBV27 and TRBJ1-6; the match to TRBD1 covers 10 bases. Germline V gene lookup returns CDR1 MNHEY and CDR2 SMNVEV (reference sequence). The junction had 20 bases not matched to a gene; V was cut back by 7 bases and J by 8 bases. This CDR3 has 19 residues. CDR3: CASKDRPPGQGLGDSPLHF. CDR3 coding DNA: TGTGCCAGCAAGGATCGACCTCCGGGACAGGGGTTAGGAGATTCACCCCTCCACTTT.

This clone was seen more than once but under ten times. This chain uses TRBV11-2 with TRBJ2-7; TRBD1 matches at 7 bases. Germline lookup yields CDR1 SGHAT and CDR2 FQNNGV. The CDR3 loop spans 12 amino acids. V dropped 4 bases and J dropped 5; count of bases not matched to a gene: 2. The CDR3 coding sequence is TGTGCCAGCAGCTCACAGGGGAACGAGCAGTACTTC. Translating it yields CASSSQGNEQYF. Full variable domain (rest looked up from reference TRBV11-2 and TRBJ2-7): EAGVAQSPRYKIIEKRQSVAFWCNPISGHATLYWYQQILGQGPKLLIQFQNNGVVDDSQLPKDRFSAERLKGVDSTLKIQPAKLEDSAVYLCASSSQGNEQYFGPGTRLTVT.

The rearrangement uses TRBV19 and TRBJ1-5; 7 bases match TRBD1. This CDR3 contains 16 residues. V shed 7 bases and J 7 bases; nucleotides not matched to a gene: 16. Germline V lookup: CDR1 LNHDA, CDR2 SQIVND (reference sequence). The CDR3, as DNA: TGTGCCAGTAAAAGGCAGGGGGACCTTTTAGGGCAGCCCCAGCATTTT. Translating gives CASKRQGDLLGQPQHF.

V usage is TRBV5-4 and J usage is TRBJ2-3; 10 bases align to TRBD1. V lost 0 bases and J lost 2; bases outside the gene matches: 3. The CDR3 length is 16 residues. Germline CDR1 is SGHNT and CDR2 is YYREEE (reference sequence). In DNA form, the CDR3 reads TGTGCCAGCAGCTTGGGGGGACAGGGGTCCACAGATACGCAGTATTTT. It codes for CASSLGGQGSTDTQYF.

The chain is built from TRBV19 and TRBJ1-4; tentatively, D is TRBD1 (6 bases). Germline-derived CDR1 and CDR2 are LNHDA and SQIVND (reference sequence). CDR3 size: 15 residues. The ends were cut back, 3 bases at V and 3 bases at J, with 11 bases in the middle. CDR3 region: CASSISRGPNEKLFF. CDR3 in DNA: TGTGCCAGTAGTATTAGCAGGGGACCTAATGAAAAACTGTTTTTT.

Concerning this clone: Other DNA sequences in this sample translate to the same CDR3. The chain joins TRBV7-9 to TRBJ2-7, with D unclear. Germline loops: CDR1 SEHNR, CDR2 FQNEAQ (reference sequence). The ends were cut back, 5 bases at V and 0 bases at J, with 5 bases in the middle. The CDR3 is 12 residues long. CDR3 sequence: CASSISSYEQYF. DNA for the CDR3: TGTGCCAGCAGCATAAGCTCCTACGAGCAGTACTTC. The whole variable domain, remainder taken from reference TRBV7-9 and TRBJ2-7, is DTGVSQNPRHKITKRGQNVTFRCDPISEHNRLYWYRQTLGQGPEFLTYFQNEAQLEKSRLLSDRFSAERPKGSFSTLEIQRTEQGDSAMYLCASSISSYEQYFGPGTRLTVT.